The TCR beta chain under discussion was sequenced for a study of CD8+ T cells in alopecia areata. The study's findings and limits: TCR sharing was clearer in mice than between patients, perhaps partly owing to patient HLA diversity.

Germline V gene data show CDR1 as MGHRA and CDR2 as YSYEKL. The V end was cut by 1 base, the J end by 4 bases, with 8 bases between. The CDR3 sequence is 14 residues long. cDNA prepared by RNA extraction and subsequent reverse transcription served as the template for sequencing. Some clones are missing from TCRdb's copy, which holds only in-frame ones; the method was immunoSEQ multiplex PCR. The table includes around 210,000 clones, more than 50% detected once. As regards this clone: Its specificity is unknown.

This chain connects TRBV4-1 to TRBJ1-5; unclear D gene. The sample taken for sequencing was CD8+ T cells sorted from blood. This TCR came from a human donor in good health. The CDR3 sequence: CASSQVLQNQPQHF. Here the CDR3 DNA reads TGCGCCAGCAGCCAAGTCCTACAGAATCAGCCCCAGCATTTT.